Listed below are T cell receptor beta chains from one sample, sequenced in a study of T-cell memory formation after mild COVID-19. MiXCR, applied by TCRdb to the 5' RACE reads, yields one record per CDR3 protein. The sample has 130,000 to 150,000 distinct CDR3 sequences, around 21% seen once; the top ten hold around 2.4%. The specimen was PBMCs or a T cell subset sorted from them (not recorded which). The receptors here all came from an adult woman who had mild COVID-19 (a few samples of this study predate the infection). Cell type and time point are not known. CDR3s include the opening cysteine and the closing phenylalanine or tryptophan. A D gene is named only where the DNA matches it firmly. Rows give clone size only sometimes, using once, few, many, or a class for an expanded clone.

>TRBJ1-4|many|NA|TRBV12-3/TRBV12-4
TGTGCCAGCAGTTTTGGGAATGAAAAACTGTTTTTT
CASSFGNEKLFF
>TRBJ2-1|few|TRBD2|TRBV20-1
TGCAGTGCTAGACTAGCGGGGGGTCCTCAGTTCTTC
CSARLAGGPQFF
>TRBJ1-1|many|NA|TRBV6-5
TGTGCCAGCCTTGAGAACACTGAAGCTTTCTTT
CASLENTEAFF
>TRBJ2-1|few|NA|TRBV27
TGTGCCAGCAGTAGCCTCCCTGTAGGCTCCTACAATGAGCAGTTCTTC
CASSSLPVGSYNEQFF
>TRBJ1-1|few|NA|TRBV29-1
TGCAGCTCTGCGTCGGGGGGCTACGGCATCGGGATGAACACTGAAGCTTTCTTT
CSSASGGYGIGMNTEAFF
>TRBJ1-5|NA|TRBD1|TRBV20-1
TGCAGTGCTATTACCGGGACAGGGGATCAGCCCCAGCATTTT
CSAITGTGDQPQHF
>TRBJ2-5|NA|NA|TRBV29-1
TGCAGCGCCCGAAGGATGAGTGGAGAGACCCAGTACTTC
CSARRMSGETQYF
>TRBJ1-2|NA|TRBD1|TRBV11-2
TGTGCCAGCAGCCTCGACAGGGGTGACTATGGCTACACCTTC
CASSLDRGDYGYTF
>TRBJ2-5|NA|NA|TRBV12-3/TRBV12-4
TGTGCCAGCAGTTTTCAGAAAGAGACCCAGTACTTC
CASSFQKETQYF
>TRBJ2-1|few|TRBD1|TRBV7-3
TGTGCCAGCAGCGCCGGGACAGGGACACATGAGCAGTTCTTC
CASSAGTGTHEQFF
>TRBJ2-4|many|NA|TRBV5-1
TGCGCCAGCAGCCTAGGGGGGCTAGCCAAAAACATTCAGTACTTC
CASSLGGLAKNIQYF